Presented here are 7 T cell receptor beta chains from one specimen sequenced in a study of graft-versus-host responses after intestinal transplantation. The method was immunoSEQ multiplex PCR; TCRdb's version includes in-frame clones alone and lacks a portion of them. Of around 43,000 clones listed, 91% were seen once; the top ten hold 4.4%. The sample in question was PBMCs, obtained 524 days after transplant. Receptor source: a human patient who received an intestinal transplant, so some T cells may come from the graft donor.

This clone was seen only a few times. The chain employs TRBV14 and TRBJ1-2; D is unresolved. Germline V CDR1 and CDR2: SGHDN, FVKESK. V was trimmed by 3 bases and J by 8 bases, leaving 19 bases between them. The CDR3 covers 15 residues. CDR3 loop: CASSHRSLHSGGYTF. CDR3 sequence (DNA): TGTGCCAGCAGCCATCGATCGCTCCACTCGGGGGGCTACACCTTC.

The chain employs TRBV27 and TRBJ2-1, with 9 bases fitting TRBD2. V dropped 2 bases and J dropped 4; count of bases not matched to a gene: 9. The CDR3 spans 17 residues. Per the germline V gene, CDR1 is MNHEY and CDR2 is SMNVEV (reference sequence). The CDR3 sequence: CASSLRYSGSIYNEQFF. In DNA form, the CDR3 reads TGTGCCAGCAGTTTAAGGTATAGCGGGAGTATATACAATGAGCAGTTCTTC.

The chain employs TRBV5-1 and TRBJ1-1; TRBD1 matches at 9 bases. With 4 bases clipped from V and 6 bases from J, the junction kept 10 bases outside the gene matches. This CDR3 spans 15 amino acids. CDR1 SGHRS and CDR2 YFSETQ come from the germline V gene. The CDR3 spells CASSTLTGGSSEAFF. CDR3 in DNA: TGCGCCAGCAGCACCCTGACAGGGGGTTCATCTGAAGCTTTCTTT.

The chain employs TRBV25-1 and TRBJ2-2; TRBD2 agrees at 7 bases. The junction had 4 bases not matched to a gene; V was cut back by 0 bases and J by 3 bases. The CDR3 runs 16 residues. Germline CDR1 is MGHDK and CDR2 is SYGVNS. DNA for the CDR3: TGTGCCAGCAGTGAATATTGGGCGGGGGACACCGGGGAGCTGTTTTTT. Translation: CASSEYWAGDTGELFF.

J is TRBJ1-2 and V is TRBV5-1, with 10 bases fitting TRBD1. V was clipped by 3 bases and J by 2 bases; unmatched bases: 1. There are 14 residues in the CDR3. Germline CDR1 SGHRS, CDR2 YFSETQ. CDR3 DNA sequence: TGCGCCAGCAGCTGGACAGGGGGGAACTATGGCTACACCTTC. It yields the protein CASSWTGGNYGYTF.

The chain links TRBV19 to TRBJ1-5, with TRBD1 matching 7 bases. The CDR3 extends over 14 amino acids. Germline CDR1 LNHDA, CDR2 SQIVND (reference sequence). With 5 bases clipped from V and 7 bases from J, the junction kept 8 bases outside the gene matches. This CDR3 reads CASSSQGKGQPQHF. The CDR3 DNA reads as TGTGCCAGTAGTTCACAGGGGAAAGGACAGCCCCAGCATTTT.

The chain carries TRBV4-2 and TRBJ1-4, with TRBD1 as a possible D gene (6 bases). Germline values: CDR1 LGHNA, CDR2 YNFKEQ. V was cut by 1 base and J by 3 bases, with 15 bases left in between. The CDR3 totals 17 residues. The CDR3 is CASSQVLRGGPNEKLFF. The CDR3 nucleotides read TGTGCCAGCAGCCAAGTTCTGAGGGGGGGTCCTAATGAAAAACTGTTTTTT.